The clone carrying this T cell receptor beta chain was observed a single time. Its specificity is not known. The source of the sample is a study of a mutant IDH1 vaccine in newly diagnosed glioma. Time point given: week 5, during vaccination. Doses consisted of 300 ug of mutant IDH1 20-mer peptide each, paired with topical imiquimod. The CDR3 covers 15 residues. The ends were cut back, 4 bases at V and 4 bases at J, with 14 bases in the middle. Looked up from germline, CDR1 is SEHNR and CDR2 is FQNEAQ (reference sequence). The protocol was immunoSEQ multiplex PCR, while the TCRdb copy is restricted to in-frame clones and leaves out a portion. The sample holds roughly 40,000 clones; 80% to 90% are singletons and the top ten take 1.5% to 2%.

The V gene is TRBV7-9, the J gene TRBJ1-3; no firm D call. The sample in question was PBMCs, obtained from a glioma patient whose treatment included an IDH1 peptide vaccine. The TCR comes from a man in his forties with glioma. The CDR3 is CASSSLVGLGNTIYF. The CDR3 DNA reads as TGTGCCAGCAGCTCCCTGGTGGGGTTGGGAAACACCATATATTTT.